The 8 T cell receptor beta chains presented below share a single source sample, sequenced in a study of early T cells in non-severe SARS-CoV-2 infection. TCRdb re-derived calls from the 5' RACE reads in MiXCR, one entry per CDR3 protein. Of around 76,000 distinct CDR3 sequences listed, approximately 10% are singletons. Sequencing used whole blood. Receptors were obtained from an adult who was a healthcare worker with PCR-confirmed SARS-CoV-2 infection or an uninfected control (not recorded which).

Many counts were recorded for this clonotype. The chain uses TRBV6-1 and TRBJ2-7, with 8 bases matching TRBD2. The CDR3 consists of 14 residues. From germline, CDR1 is MNHNS and CDR2 SASEGT. With 6 bases clipped from V and 4 bases from J, the junction kept 8 bases outside the gene matches. The CDR3 here is CASSPRGGWYEQYF. The CDR3 region has the DNA TGTGCCAGCAGCCCCCGGGGGGGCTGGTACGAGCAGTACTTC.

This clonotype has a count of ten or more. The V and J genes are TRBV7-8 and TRBJ1-1, with TRBD1 as a possible D gene (6 bases). The germline V gene has CDR1 SGHVS and CDR2 FQNEAQ. The CDR3 consists of 12 residues. V dropped 5 bases and J dropped 11 bases, with 15 bases sitting between them. The CDR3 DNA sequence: TGTGCCAGCAGCAGGGACATAGCCAGGGCTTTCTTT. The encoded protein is CASSRDIARAFF.

This clonotype was counted many times. V is TRBV27 and J is TRBJ1-1; D may be TRBD1 (6 bases). Germline lookup yields CDR1 MNHEY and CDR2 SMNVEV (reference sequence). The CDR3 has 16 amino acids. V shed 6 bases and J shed 4 bases, with 21 bases lying between them. CDR3 protein: CASSEGGGRLLTEAFF. CDR3 coding DNA: TGTGCCAGCAGCGAAGGAGGGGGGCGACTCCTCACTGAAGCTTTCTTT.

At least ten counts were recorded for this clonotype. This sequence joins TRBV27 and TRBJ1-1; D is unclear. The length of the CDR3 is 16 residues. Trimming left V 5 bases short and J 5 bases short, with 21 bases between. Germline V gene data show CDR1 as MNHEY and CDR2 as SMNVEV (reference sequence). Written as DNA, the CDR3 is TGTGCCAGCAGTCACTCCCGCCCGACCTTAAGTACTGAAGCTTTCTTT. Translating it yields CASSHSRPTLSTEAFF.

This clonotype was recorded at least ten times. The gene calls are TRBV2 and TRBJ2-7; the D is unclear. Germline values: CDR1 SNHLY, CDR2 FYNNEI. This CDR3 spans 15 amino acids. Trimming shortened V by 2 bases and J by 0 bases, and 11 bases separated the two germline ends. CDR3 nucleotides: TGTGCCAGCAGTGAATATGACGGCTACTCCTACGAGCAGTACTTC. Its translation: CASSEYDGYSYEQYF.

This clonotype was detected ten times or more. The chain couples TRBV20-1 to TRBJ2-5; D might be TRBD1 (5 bases). Germline V lookup: CDR1 DFQATT, CDR2 SNEGSKA (reference sequence). Between the trimmed V and J ends, which lost 0 bases and 1 base, there was a span of 12 bases. CDR3 length equals 15 residues. CDR3: CSARDSGASQETQYF. For the CDR3, the DNA is TGCAGTGCTAGAGATAGTGGGGCTTCCCAAGAGACCCAGTACTTC.

A few counts support this clonotype. The chain links TRBV18 to TRBJ2-3; 7 positions agree with TRBD1. From germline, CDR1 is KGHSH and CDR2 LQKENI. CDR3 length: 16 amino acids. Germline trimming cut 2 bases from V and 2 bases from J; bases unmatched to any gene: 7. CDR3 DNA sequence: TGTGCCAGCTCACCAACTCCGGGACAGAACACAGATACGCAGTATTTT. Its protein is CASSPTPGQNTDTQYF.

This clonotype was observed a handful of times. J is TRBJ2-3 and V is TRBV10-2; TRBD2 is a possible D gene (6 bases). V lost 1 base and J 7 bases, leaving 12 bases between the germline ends. In germline, CDR1 is WSHSY, CDR2 SAAADI. There are 14 residues in the CDR3. The CDR3 DNA is TGCGCCAGCAGTGAGTACGGGGGAAGAAATACGCAGTATTTT. It codes for CASSEYGGRNTQYF.